This T cell receptor (beta chain) was captured by sequencing in a study of blood T cell repertoires in COVID-19 (dated by TCRdb to about 2020). About the full investigation: Samples covering the acute and convalescent phases of COVID-19 were provided by collaborators in the United States, Italy and Spain. The prospective study material was composed of cDNA or gDNA derived from T cells, B-cell-depleted T cells, or PBMCs. Subjects who had been exposed to COVID-19, were actively infected with it, or had recovered from it provided the deeply sampled blood TCRbeta repertoires that made up the dataset. The repertoires were released in a freely available public database meant as a resource for research on the immune response to SARS-CoV-2. Samples came from the ongoing ImmuneRACE study (first 160 participants) plus 1,254 subjects from 6 global collaborators. Nearly every sample came with metadata listing a de-identified subject ID, COVID-19 status, age in years and sex. HLA class I and class II types, where available, came from metadata supplied by the sample provider rather than from assay-based typing. General conclusions and limits of the study: The amount of clinical and demographic metadata varied by source and participant and was provided uncurated.

A distance of 11 bases separates the germline ends of V and J, which lose 4 bases and 6 bases respectively. From a lookup of the germline V gene, CDR1 and CDR2 are SGDLS and YYNGEE. The CDR3 goes from the cysteine to the phenylalanine over 12 residues. Only CDR3 DNA remains: 36 bases, in frame from the first base. TCRbeta CDR3 regions were amplified from genomic DNA by means of the immunoSEQ Assay, a bias-controlled multiplex PCR. Regarding the original processing steps: The number of nucleated cells in each sample was estimated by amplification of reference gene primers within the assay. Sequence reads were collapsed and filtered to measure the absolute abundance of every unique TCRbeta CDR3 rearrangement. Productive Simpson clonality was computed per sample as the square root of Simpson's diversity index over productive rearrangements. TCRdb stores this immuneACCESS table with in-frame sequences only. Part of the clones is absent; in the studies checked, under half of the shortfall reflects unresolved V genes, and no reason is known for the rest. The V and J calls and clone size come from that table; D and trimming were worked out from the DNA. This sample is represented by approximately 52,000 clones; around nine tenths of them were singletons. The top ten hold 14% of the sample.

Collaborating institutions collected whole blood in K2EDTA tubes following their own protocols. For TCRbeta analysis, collaborators shipped samples in one of three forms: frozen whole blood, isolated PBMCs, or DNA extracted from either of those sample types. About this clone itself: Its antigen is not yet known. It has no much larger one-base neighbor in the sample; base qualities were not kept.

Source material: peripheral blood. The receptor comes from a human donor with active COVID-19. The donor label of this sample is uncertain. The chain couples TRBV9 to TRBJ2-7; a tentative D match to TRBD1 spans 7 bases. The sequenced DNA is TGTGCCAGCAGCCAGGGGGGCCGCGAGCAGTACTTC. This gives the protein CASSQGGREQYF.